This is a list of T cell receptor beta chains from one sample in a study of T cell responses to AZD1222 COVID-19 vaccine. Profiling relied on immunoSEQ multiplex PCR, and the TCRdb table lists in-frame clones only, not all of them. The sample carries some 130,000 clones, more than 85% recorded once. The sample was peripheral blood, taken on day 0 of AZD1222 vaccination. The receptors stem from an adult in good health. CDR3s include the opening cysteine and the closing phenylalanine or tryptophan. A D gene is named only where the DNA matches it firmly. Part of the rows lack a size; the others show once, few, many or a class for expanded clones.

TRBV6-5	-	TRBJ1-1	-	CASRPVDSSREAFF	TGTGCCAGCCGACCTGTCGACAGTTCCCGTGAAGCTTTCTTT
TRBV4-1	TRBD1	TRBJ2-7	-	CASSQVGTASYEQYF	TGCGCCAGCAGCCAAGTGGGGACAGCATCCTACGAGCAGTACTTC
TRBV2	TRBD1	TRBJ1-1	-	CASTGQGNTEAFF	TGTGCCAGCACAGGACAGGGGAACACTGAAGCTTTCTTT
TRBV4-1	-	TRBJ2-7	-	CASSHVGQKGEQYF	TGCGCCAGCAGCCACGTCGGACAGAAGGGCGAGCAGTACTTC
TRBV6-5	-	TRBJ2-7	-	CASSSRRDLAKEQYF	TGTGCCAGCAGTTCCCGCCGGGACTTGGCGAAAGAGCAGTACTTC
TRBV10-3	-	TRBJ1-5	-	CAISEELVNYNQPQHF	TGTGCCATCAGTGAGGAACTGGTAAATTACAATCAGCCCCAGCATTTT
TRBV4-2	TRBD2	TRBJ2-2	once	CASSQGALAGYSTGELFF	TGTGCCAGCAGCCAAGGAGCCCTAGCGGGGTACTCCACCGGGGAGCTGTTTTTT
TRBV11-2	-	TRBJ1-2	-	CASSSPRTGNYGYTF	TGTGCCAGCAGCTCGCCCCGAACAGGGAACTATGGCTACACCTTC
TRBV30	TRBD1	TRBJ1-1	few	CAGAKGANTEAFF	TGTGCCGGGGCGAAGGGGGCGAACACTGAAGCTTTCTTT
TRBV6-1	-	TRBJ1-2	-	CASSGRWVGEGYGYTF	TGTGCCAGCAGTGGACGCTGGGTAGGAGAGGGCTATGGCTACACCTTC
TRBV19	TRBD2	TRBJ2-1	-	CASSIGSGGASYNEQFF	TGTGCCAGTAGTATTGGCAGCGGGGGGGCGTCCTACAATGAGCAGTTCTTC